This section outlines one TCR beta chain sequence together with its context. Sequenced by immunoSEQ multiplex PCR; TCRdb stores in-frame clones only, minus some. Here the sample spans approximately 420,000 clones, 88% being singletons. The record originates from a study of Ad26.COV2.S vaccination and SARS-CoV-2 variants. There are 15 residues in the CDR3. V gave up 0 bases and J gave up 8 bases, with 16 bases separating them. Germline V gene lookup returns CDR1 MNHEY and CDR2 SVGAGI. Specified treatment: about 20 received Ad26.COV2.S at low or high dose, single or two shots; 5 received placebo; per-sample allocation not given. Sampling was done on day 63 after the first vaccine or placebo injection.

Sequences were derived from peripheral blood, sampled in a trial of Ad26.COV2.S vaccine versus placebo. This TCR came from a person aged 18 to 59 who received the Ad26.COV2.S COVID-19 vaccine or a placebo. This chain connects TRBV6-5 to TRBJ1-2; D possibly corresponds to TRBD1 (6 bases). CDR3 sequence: CASSYSTSGAAGYTF. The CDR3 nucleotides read TGTGCCAGCAGTTACTCTACCTCAGGGGCCGCAGGCTACACCTTC.